Presented here are 3 T cell receptor beta chains from one specimen sequenced in a study of OX40 agonist ivuxolimab in advanced cancers. Measured with immunoSEQ multiplex PCR; TCRdb has only the in-frame clones, and not every one. Of 15,000 to 20,000 clones in the sample, 65% to 85% are singletons; the top ten hold roughly an eighth. Here the sequenced sample was CD4+ or CD8+ T cells sorted from blood, taken in a trial of the OX40 agonist ivuxolimab. The receptors come from an adult with an advanced solid tumor such as melanoma, head and neck, liver or kidney cancer.

The chain recombines TRBV9 with TRBJ1-5; the D gene is possibly TRBD1 (5 bases). The CDR3 is 15 amino acids. In germline, CDR1 is SGDLS, CDR2 YYNGEE. V shed 0 bases and J shed 5 bases, with 12 bases lying between them. The DNA of the CDR3 is TGTGCCAGCAGCGTAGCGGGCAGGGAGGATCAGCCCCAGCATTTT. Its translation is CASSVAGREDQPQHF.

The table lists this clone with a few counts. The rearrangement links TRBV10-3 to TRBJ2-7; TRBD2 might be the D (5 bases). The CDR3 contains 12 residues. Trimming took 6 bases from V and 4 from J, leaving 10 bases between them. Germline CDR1 ENHRY, CDR2 SYGVKD. The CDR3 loop reads CAIREESYEQYF. CDR3 sequence (DNA): TGTGCCATCAGGGAGGAGTCGTACGAGCAGTACTTC.

This chain uses TRBV25-1 with TRBJ2-7, with 9 positions matching TRBD1. Trimming at V came to 6 bases and at J to 4 bases, leaving 10 bases not matched to a gene. The germline V gene encodes CDR1 MGHDK and CDR2 SYGVNS. There are 15 residues in the CDR3. Here the CDR3 DNA reads TGTGCCAGCAGCCCTGGGGACAGGGTGGTTTACGAGCAGTACTTC. Residues: CASSPGDRVVYEQYF.